Following are 18 T cell receptor beta chains from one sample sequenced in a study of cytomegalovirus exposure and HLA in healthy donors. The table came from immunoSEQ multiplex PCR; TCRdb's copy has only in-frame clones and leaves some out. Altogether roughly 60,000 clones are present, roughly 94% being singletons, with the ten largest covering about 1.2%. Sequencing used PBMCs. The receptors were gathered from a woman aged 18-29 years in good health and CMV-seronegative.

The V and J genes are TRBV28 and TRBJ2-7, with a weak D call TRBD1 (6 bases). Trimming removed 5 bases at V and 7 bases at J, with 18 bases between. The CDR3 loop spans 14 amino acids. Per the germline V gene, CDR1 is MDHEN and CDR2 is SYDVKM. The CDR3 DNA sequence: TGTGCCAGCAGTGGAACAGGGTTCCGTGGGGAGCAGTACTTC. This translates into CASSGTGFRGEQYF.

The chain links TRBV4-3 to TRBJ1-1; 8 positions match TRBD1. There are 16 residues in the CDR3. V lost 0 bases, J lost 4 bases, and 7 bases stayed unmatched. Germline CDR1 reads LGHNA; CDR2 reads YSLEER. CDR3 residues: CASSQEGQGLGTEAFF. CDR3 DNA: TGCGCCAGCAGCCAAGAAGGACAGGGATTGGGCACTGAAGCTTTCTTT.

This chain connects TRBV4-1 to TRBJ1-5; D gene ambiguous. The CDR3 has 15 residues. Trimming cost V 0 bases and J 2 bases, with 8 bases left between them. Germline CDR1 MGHRA, CDR2 YSYEKL. CDR3 residues: CASSQEFPGNQPQHF. The CDR3 DNA is TGCGCCAGCAGCCAAGAGTTTCCAGGCAATCAGCCCCAGCATTTT.

The J gene is TRBJ2-5, the V gene TRBV7-6; D may be TRBD2 (5 bases). CDR3 size: 19 residues. Between the trimmed V and J ends, which lost 2 bases and 4 bases, there was a span of 26 bases. CDR1 is SGHVS and CDR2 is FNYEAQ in the germline V gene. The CDR3 region is CASSLNFGSQSVRGETQYF. CDR3 DNA sequence: TGTGCCAGCAGCTTAAACTTTGGTTCACAGTCGGTCCGGGGAGAGACCCAGTACTTC.

This clone was detected only a few times. The chain combines TRBV5-6 with TRBJ2-3; the match to TRBD1 covers 11 bases. CDR3 size: 15 residues. The V and J ends lost 4 bases and 4 bases, in that order; junction bases with no gene match: 5. Germline V lookup: CDR1 SGHDT, CDR2 YYEEEE. DNA for the CDR3: TGTGCCAGCAGCATGGACAGGGGGCGGTCAGATACGCAGTATTTT. Encoded protein: CASSMDRGRSDTQYF.

V is TRBV5-1 and J is TRBJ2-6; 8 bases map to TRBD2. Trimming took 0 bases from V and 2 from J; bases not matched to a gene: 1. Germline values: CDR1 SGHRS, CDR2 YFSETQ. The CDR3 is 16 residues long. The CDR3 sequence: CASSLARGAGANVLTF. CDR3 sequence (DNA): TGCGCCAGCAGCTTGGCGCGGGGGGCTGGGGCCAACGTCCTGACTTTC.

The rearrangement links TRBV7-9 to TRBJ1-2, with TRBD1 identical over 8 bases. The germline V gene encodes CDR1 SEHNR and CDR2 FQNEAQ (reference sequence). The ends lost 4 bases at V and 8 bases at J; junction bases unmatched: 9. The CDR3 contains 14 residues. The CDR3 bases are TGTGCCAGCAGCTCGACAGGGGATCGTCGAGGCTACACCTTC. Protein sequence: CASSSTGDRRGYTF.

The gene calls are TRBV18 and TRBJ2-7, with TRBD1 matching 9 bases. Trimming took 5 bases from V and 2 from J; bases not matched to a gene: 13. Germline-derived CDR1 and CDR2 are KGHSH and LQKENI. The CDR3 is 17 amino acids. The CDR3 region is CASSINPGTGSPYEQYF. The CDR3 DNA reads as TGTGCCAGCTCAATCAATCCCGGGACAGGGTCCCCCTACGAGCAGTACTTC. Full variable domain (remainder filled in from reference TRBV18 and TRBJ2-7): NAGVMQNPRHLVRRRGQEARLRCSPMKGHSHVYWYRQLPEEGLKFMVYLQKENIIDESGMPKERFSAEFPKEGPSILRIQQVVRGDSAAYFCASSINPGTGSPYEQYFGPGTRLTVT.

The chain couples TRBV15 to TRBJ2-3, with 12 bases identical to TRBD2. Trimming at V came to 4 bases and at J to 4 bases, leaving 6 bases not matched to a gene. Germline CDR1 and CDR2: LNHNV and YYDKDF (reference sequence). This CDR3 contains 16 residues. CDR3 residues: CATSTLAGGLADTQYF. As DNA, the CDR3 is TGTGCCACCAGCACACTAGCGGGGGGTCTCGCAGATACGCAGTATTTT.

This clone was seen a single time. This chain links TRBV4-2 with TRBJ1-4; D is undetermined. The germline CDR1 and CDR2 sequences are LGHNA and YNFKEQ. Trimming pared 0 bases from V and 5 bases from J, leaving 7 bases between. This CDR3 has 14 residues. CDR3 sequence (DNA): TGTGCCAGCAGCCAAGATATCCTCAATGAAAAACTGTTTTTT. It is translated as CASSQDILNEKLFF.

The chain has TRBV28 and TRBJ1-2; TRBD1 is a possible D gene (5 bases). CDR1 is MDHEN, CDR2 SYDVKM, per germline. CDR3 length: 14 residues. V gave up 6 bases and J gave up 4 bases, with 15 bases separating them. The CDR3 spells CASRDSQGIYGYTF. The DNA for the CDR3 is TGTGCCAGCAGAGATTCTCAGGGCATCTATGGCTACACCTTC.

The chain links TRBV11-3 to TRBJ1-1; possibly TRBD1 for D (5 bases). Germline CDR1 reads SGHNT; CDR2 reads YENEEA. Trimming stripped 6 bases from V and 6 bases from J, with 11 bases between. CDR3 length: 12 amino acids. CDR3 bases: TGTGCCAGCAGTCAAGGGGCGGCTGAAGCTTTCTTT. Its protein is CASSQGAAEAFF.

V usage is TRBV2 and J usage is TRBJ1-3, with 7 bases fitting TRBD1. J gave up 1 base and V 3 bases, and 21 bases lay outside the gene matches. CDR3 size: 21 residues. Germline V lookup: CDR1 SNHLY, CDR2 FYNNEI. CDR3 region: CASSDWRGPEGGVFSGNTIYF. The CDR3, as DNA: TGTGCCAGCAGTGATTGGAGGGGGCCTGAAGGCGGTGTTTTTTCTGGAAACACCATATATTTT.

The chain is built from TRBV6-5 and TRBJ2-5; 10 bases align to TRBD2. The CDR3 is made up of 14 amino acids. Germline-derived CDR1 and CDR2 are MNHEY and SVGAGI. V shed 5 bases and J 7 bases; nucleotides not matched to a gene: 7. The CDR3, as DNA: TGTGCCAGCAGTACTAGCGGGACCAAGGGGACCCAGTACTTC. It yields the protein CASSTSGTKGTQYF.

This chain uses TRBV9 with TRBJ2-3, with D unresolved. Between the trimmed V and J ends, which lost 2 bases and 6 bases, there was a span of 13 bases. The germline V gene encodes CDR1 SGDLS and CDR2 YYNGEE. This CDR3 is 14 amino acids long. The DNA for the CDR3 is TGTGCCAGCAGCGTTTGGAGTGATACCGATACGCAGTATTTT. Its translation is CASSVWSDTDTQYF.

V and J are TRBV18 and TRBJ2-1; 7 positions agree with TRBD1. Germline-derived CDR1 and CDR2 are KGHSH and LQKENI. CDR3 length: 16 residues. The ends lost 5 bases at V and 2 bases at J; junction bases unmatched: 9. In DNA, the CDR3 is TGTGCCAGCTCATCAAGACAGGGAACGGCCTACAATGAGCAGTTCTTC. Residues: CASSSRQGTAYNEQFF.

CDR3 loop: CASSPRGTGTDTQYF. In nucleotides, the CDR3 is TGTGCCAGCAGCCCCCGGGGGACAGGCACAGATACGCAGTATTTT. The V gene is TRBV11-3, the J gene TRBJ2-3, with D perhaps TRBD1 (7 bases). Deletions cut 5 bases from V and 1 base from J, with 13 bases between. The germline V gene encodes CDR1 SGHNT and CDR2 YENEEA. The CDR3 consists of 15 residues.

The chain is built from TRBV10-3 and TRBJ2-2, with 11 bases lining up with TRBD2. Germline V gene sequence: CDR1 ENHRY, CDR2 SYGVKD. Trimming at V came to 3 bases and at J to 5 bases, leaving 5 bases not matched to a gene. The CDR3 is 16 amino acids. CDR3: CAISDRSGGGTGELFF. CDR3 in DNA: TGTGCCATCAGTGATCGTAGCGGGGGGGGTACCGGGGAGCTGTTTTTT.